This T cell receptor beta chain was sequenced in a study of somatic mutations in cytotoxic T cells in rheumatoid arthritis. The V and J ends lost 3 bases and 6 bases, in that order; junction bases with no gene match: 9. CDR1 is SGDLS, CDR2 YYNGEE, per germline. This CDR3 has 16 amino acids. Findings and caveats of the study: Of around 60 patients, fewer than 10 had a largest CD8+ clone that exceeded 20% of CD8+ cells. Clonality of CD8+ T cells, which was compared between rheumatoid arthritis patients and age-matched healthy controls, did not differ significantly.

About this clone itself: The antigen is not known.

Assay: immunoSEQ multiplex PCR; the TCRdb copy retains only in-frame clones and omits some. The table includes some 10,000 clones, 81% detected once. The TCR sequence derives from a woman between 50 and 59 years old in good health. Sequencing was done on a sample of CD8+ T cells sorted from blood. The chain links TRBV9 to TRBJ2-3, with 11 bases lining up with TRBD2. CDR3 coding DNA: TGTGCCAGCAGCGCCCGTAGCGGGGGGGCCGAGGATACGCAGTATTTT. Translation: CASSARSGGAEDTQYF. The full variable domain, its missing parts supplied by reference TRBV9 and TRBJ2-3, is DSGVTQTPKHLITATGQRVTLRCSPRSGDLSVYWYQQSLDQGLQFLIQYYNGEERAKGNILERFSAQQFPDLHSELNLSSLELGDSALYFCASSARSGGAEDTQYFGPGTRLTVL.